The 8 T cell receptor beta chains below all came from one sample that was sequenced in a study of shared clonotypes between healthy human individuals (dated by TCRdb to about 2020). CD8 naive samples consisted of CD45RO-negative cells that were positively selected for CCR7, yielding a CD45RA+CCR7+ population without TemRA cells. The library came from the immunoSEQ multiplex PCR assay. The source is immuneACCESS, and TCRdb retained only in-frame sequences with V and J called. Part of the clones is not carried over; for the studies checked, unresolved V genes explain less than half of this, and the remainder is unexplained. The sample has more than 2 million clones on record, around 93% of them singletons. The ten largest make up over 1.5% of the sample. The sequencing input was naive CD8+ T cells from PBMCs. The sample's cell subset or site label, decoded: CD45RA+CCR7+. Every receptor here comes from a young man in good health. Some clones in this sample may be carry-over from other donors' samples.

DNA of the CDR3: TGTGCCAGCAGTTTACTAAGGGACAGAGAAGACAATGAGCAGTTCTTC. Protein sequence: CASSLLRDREDNEQFF. V gene TRBV28 combines with J gene TRBJ2-1, with 7 bases fitting TRBD1. Germline loops: CDR1 MDHEN, CDR2 SYDVKM. There are 16 residues in the CDR3. V shed 2 bases, J shed 5 bases, and the junction held 9 bases outside the gene matches. Together with reference TRBV28 and TRBJ2-1, the CDR3 gives the full variable domain: DVKVTQSSRYLVKRTGEKVFLECVQDMDHENMFWYRQDPGLGLRLIYFSYDVKMKEKGDIPEGYSVSREKKERFSLILESASTNQTSMYLCASSLLRDREDNEQFFGPGTRLTVL.

Concerning this clone itself: This same CDR3 is encoded by further DNA sequences in the sample. V and J are TRBV29-1 and TRBJ2-7; D gene unclear. Germline lookup yields CDR1 SQVTM and CDR2 ANQGSEA. V lost 4 bases and J lost 1, with 8 bases in between. This CDR3 is built from 12 residues. CDR3 sequence (DNA): TGCAGCGTTGTCTCTGATTCCTACGAGCAGTACTTC. As protein: CSVVSDSYEQYF.

The chain couples TRBV6-1 to TRBJ2-4; 8 bases align to TRBD2. The V gene end was trimmed by 4 bases and the J gene end by 10 bases; junction bases not matched to a gene: 12. Germline CDR1 reads MNHNS; CDR2 reads SASEGT. The CDR3 totals 15 residues. The CDR3, as DNA: TGTGCCAGCAGTGCCCCGCGGGAGGCGAAGTGGATTCAGTACTTC. Its protein product is CASSAPREAKWIQYF.

This chain links TRBV6-4 with TRBJ1-1; weak D call: TRBD1 (5 bases). V was pared by 1 base and J by 1 base, with 22 bases between. This CDR3 is built from 19 residues. Germline V gene data show CDR1 as MRHNA and CDR2 as SNTAGT. CDR3 protein: CASSDFGGGPPKWNTEAFF. As DNA, the CDR3 is TGTGCCAGCAGTGACTTCGGGGGAGGGCCCCCGAAATGGAACACTGAAGCTTTCTTT.

J is TRBJ1-5 and V is TRBV28, with TRBD1 as a possible D gene (6 bases). This CDR3 comprises 14 residues. Trimming removed 2 bases at V and 7 bases at J, with 12 bases between. CDR1 is MDHEN, CDR2 SYDVKM, per germline. The CDR3 is CASSLGRGKQPQHF. The CDR3, as DNA: TGTGCCAGCAGTTTAGGCAGGGGTAAACAGCCCCAGCATTTT.

This clone was found a few times. The chain links TRBV19 to TRBJ1-3; D is undetermined. Germline CDR1 LNHDA, CDR2 SQIVND (reference sequence). The CDR3 runs to 17 residues. The ends were cut back, 7 bases at V and 1 base at J, with 20 bases in the middle. CDR3 in DNA: TGTGCCAGTACCCTTGAATCCATTTCCACGTCTGGAAACACCATATATTTT. Its protein product is CASTLESISTSGNTIYF.

J is TRBJ1-3 and V is TRBV7-2; no reliable D call. Germline V gene sequence: CDR1 SGHTA, CDR2 FQGNSA. Deletions cut 1 base from V and 0 bases from J, with 7 bases between. CDR3 length: 15 residues. The CDR3: CASSLVVSSGNTIYF. CDR3 coding DNA: TGTGCCAGCAGCTTAGTCGTCAGCTCTGGAAACACCATATATTTT.

This chain joins TRBV5-6 and TRBJ1-2; TRBD1 matches 7 bases. Germline lookup yields CDR1 SGHDT and CDR2 YYEEEE. V shed 3 bases and J 6 bases; nucleotides not matched to a gene: 8. This CDR3 spans 14 amino acids. The CDR3 bases are TGTGCCAGCAGCTCTCAGACAGGGATGGATGGCTACACCTTC. Translation: CASSSQTGMDGYTF. Drawing the rest from reference TRBV5-6 and TRBJ1-2, the complete variable domain is DAGVTQSPTHLIKTRGQQVTLRCSPKSGHDTVSWYQQALGQGPQFIFQYYEEEERQRGNFPDRFSGHQFPNYSSELNVNALLLGDSALYLCASSSQTGMDGYTFGSGTRLTVV.